A single sample gave rise to the 27 T cell receptor beta chains below, sequenced in a study of blood T cells in healthy people across ages. A second about 7 to 12 cycle PCR used barcoded and J-beta primers. TCRdb reprocessed the 5' RACE reads via MiXCR and lists one record per CDR3 protein. The data contain hundreds of thousands of distinct CDR3 sequences, around 48% of them singletons. The sequencing sample was made of blood. The origin of the receptors is a man aged 30 to 45 in good health.

Comments on this clonotype: One end of the junction is discordant with germline, which a read error may explain. The V and J genes are TRBV27 and TRBJ2-7; tentatively, D is TRBD1 (5 bases). The CDR3 is made up of 14 amino acids. Germline V CDR1 and CDR2: MNHEY, SMNVEV (reference sequence). The CDR3 here is CARSFGAASYEQYF. CDR3 nucleotide sequence: TGTGCCCGCAGTTTTGGGGCGGCCTCCTACGAGCAGTACTTC.

The J gene is TRBJ2-5, the V gene TRBV28; D remains unclear. Trimming took off 6 bases at V and 4 bases at J, with 9 bases between the two ends. Germline V gene sequence: CDR1 MDHEN, CDR2 SYDVKM. This CDR3 has 12 residues. The CDR3 sequence: CASRTGGETQYF. CDR3 coding DNA: TGTGCCAGCAGGACGGGTGGAGAGACCCAGTACTTC. Full variable domain (outside the CDR3, taken from reference TRBV28 and TRBJ2-5): DVKVTQSSRYLVKRTGEKVFLECVQDMDHENMFWYRQDPGLGLRLIYFSYDVKMKEKGDIPEGYSVSREKKERFSLILESASTNQTSMYLCASRTGGETQYFGPGTRLLVL.

CDR3 amino acids: CASSLSAGGGIHEQYF. The CDR3 DNA follows: TGTGCCAGCAGCTTATCTGCAGGGGGTGGGATCCACGAGCAGTACTTC. This chain uses TRBV7-3 with TRBJ2-4; TRBD1 aligns across 7 bases. The last part of the DNA fits TRBJ2-7 better; the J call may be wrong. Germline V gives CDR1 SGHTA, CDR2 FQGTGA. This CDR3 comprises 16 residues.

This clonotype was counted at least ten times. The chain is built from TRBV9 and TRBJ2-7, with 10 nucleotides matching TRBD1. V gave up 3 bases and J gave up 3 bases; unmatched junction bases: 0. Germline V gene sequence: CDR1 SGDLS, CDR2 YYNGEE. The CDR3 is 13 amino acids. The CDR3: CASSGTGGYEQYF. The CDR3 DNA reads as TGTGCCAGCAGCGGGACAGGGGGCTACGAGCAGTACTTC.

This chain connects TRBV28 to TRBJ2-3; 9 bases match TRBD1. With 6 bases clipped from V and 2 bases from J, the junction kept 6 bases outside the gene matches. Germline loops: CDR1 MDHEN, CDR2 SYDVKM. The CDR3 length is 15 residues. The CDR3 bases are TGTGCCAGCAGCCCACAGGGGGCCCACACAGATACGCAGTATTTT. Translated, it gives CASSPQGAHTDTQYF. Based on the CDR3 plus reference TRBV28 and TRBJ2-3, the full variable domain is DVKVTQSSRYLVKRTGEKVFLECVQDMDHENMFWYRQDPGLGLRLIYFSYDVKMKEKGDIPEGYSVSREKKERFSLILESASTNQTSMYLCASSPQGAHTDTQYFGPGTRLTVL.

The genes are TRBV6-5 and TRBJ2-1, with D possibly matching TRBD2 (6 bases). This CDR3 has 14 residues. Germline V gene data show CDR1 as MNHEY and CDR2 as SVGAGI. V dropped 0 bases and J dropped 6 bases, with 9 bases sitting between them. The chain's CDR3 is CASSYSAGFNEQFF. For the CDR3, the DNA is TGTGCCAGCAGTTACTCCGCGGGGTTCAATGAGCAGTTCTTC.

The V gene is TRBV6-5, the J gene TRBJ1-1, with D possibly TRBD1 on 5 matching bases. Germline CDR1 and CDR2: MNHEY and SVGAGI. This CDR3 has 14 residues. V was cut by 6 bases and J by 3 bases, with 14 bases left in between. CDR3 region: CASRFKGRHTEAFF. CDR3 bases: TGTGCCAGCAGATTTAAGGGGCGCCACACTGAAGCTTTCTTT.

This chain connects TRBV20-1 to TRBJ1-1; D is possibly TRBD1 (6 bases). The V end lost 8 bases, the J end lost 3 bases, and 16 bases lay between the germline ends. Germline lookup yields CDR1 DFQATT and CDR2 SNEGSKA (reference sequence). The CDR3 contains 13 residues. CDR3 coding DNA: TGCAGTTATATACGAGGGGGGCACACTGAAGCTTTCTTT. Its translation is CSYIRGGHTEAFF.

V is TRBV5-1 and J is TRBJ2-3, with D maybe TRBD2 (5 bases). V gave up 7 bases and J gave up 0 bases, with 12 bases separating them. Germline values: CDR1 SGHRS, CDR2 YFSETQ. The CDR3 extends over 14 amino acids. The CDR3 bases are TGCGCCAGCTTTAGATCTAGCAGCACAGATACGCAGTATTTT. Residues: CASFRSSSTDTQYF.

The chain joins TRBV20-1 to TRBJ2-7; 10 bases align to TRBD1. The length of the CDR3 is 14 residues. Germline V gene data show CDR1 as DFQATT and CDR2 as SNEGSKA (reference sequence). V lost 3 bases, J lost 2 bases, and 4 bases stayed unmatched. CDR3 nucleotides: TGCAGTGCTAGTGGCGGGACAGGGGCCTACGAGCAGTACTTC. As protein: CSASGGTGAYEQYF.

This clonotype was counted a few times. V usage is TRBV5-1 and J usage is TRBJ2-5; D remains ambiguous. Trimming removed 4 bases from V and 3 bases from J, with 10 bases in between. The CDR3 extends over 13 amino acids. Germline V CDR1 and CDR2: SGHRS, YFSETQ. CDR3 bases: TGCGCCAGCAGCGCCGTTCCAGAAGAGACCCAGTACTTC. This codes for CASSAVPEETQYF.

V gene TRBV12-3 or TRBV12-4 combines with J gene TRBJ2-7, with 12 bases fitting TRBD2. Trimming cost V 2 bases and J 7 bases; bases outside gene matches: 6. The CDR3 loop spans 15 amino acids. The CDR3 is CASSLLAGGQDEQYF. DNA of the CDR3: TGTGCCAGCAGTTTACTAGCGGGGGGGCAGGATGAGCAGTACTTC.

The J gene is TRBJ1-4, the V gene TRBV7-9, with D unclear. The CDR3 runs to 15 residues. Germline CDR1 and CDR2: SEHNR and FQNEAQ (reference sequence). Trimming cost V 5 bases and J 3 bases, with 13 bases left between them. The CDR3 here is CASSQSAAANEKLFF. The CDR3 DNA reads TGTGCCAGCAGCCAGTCGGCCGCAGCTAATGAAAAACTGTTTTTT.

This chain joins TRBV4-1 and TRBJ2-3, with 10 bases matching TRBD1. Germline V gene lookup returns CDR1 MGHRA and CDR2 YSYEKL. The V segment lost 5 bases and the J segment 1 base; nucleotides outside the gene matches: 3. The CDR3 totals 15 residues. In DNA, the CDR3 is TGCGCCAGCAGCTGCGGGACAGGGGGCACAGATACGCAGTATTTT. Translating gives CASSCGTGGTDTQYF.

This CDR3 is CASSACCQETQYF. In nucleotides, the CDR3 is TGTGCCAGCAGTGCCTGTTGCCAAGAGACCCAGTACTTC. The chain combines TRBV27 with TRBJ2-5; D gene unclear. With 5 bases removed from V and 1 base from J, the gap between germline ends came to 8 bases. CDR3 length: 13 amino acids. The germline V gene encodes CDR1 MNHEY and CDR2 SMNVEV (reference sequence).

This clonotype came up many times. This rearrangement joins TRBV6-2 or TRBV6-3 to TRBJ2-1; 9 bases map to TRBD1. The germline gives CDR1 MNHEY, CDR2 SVGEGT. This CDR3 contains 15 residues. Germline trimming cut 4 bases from V and 2 bases from J; bases unmatched to any gene: 3. The CDR3 region is CASSSRDRAYNEQFF. In nucleotides, the CDR3 is TGTGCCAGCAGTTCCCGGGACAGGGCCTACAATGAGCAGTTCTTC.

This clonotype turned up a few times. The CDR3, as DNA: TGCAGTGCTAGAGATCTATCCGAGAGCTCCTACGAGCAGTACTTC. Translating it yields CSARDLSESSYEQYF. The chain uses TRBV20-1 and TRBJ2-7; D gene ambiguous. Germline loops: CDR1 DFQATT, CDR2 SNEGSKA (reference sequence). The CDR3 extends over 15 amino acids. V lost 0 bases to trimming and J lost 0 bases, with 12 bases between them.

This clonotype was seen more than once but under ten times. The chain carries TRBV28 and TRBJ2-7; the D gene is possibly TRBD1 (5 bases). The V end was cut by 5 bases, the J end by 0 bases, with 8 bases between. The CDR3 is 13 residues long. The germline V gene encodes CDR1 MDHEN and CDR2 SYDVKM. The CDR3 bases are TGTGCCAGCAGTATTGACAGCTCCTACGAGCAGTACTTC. Translation: CASSIDSSYEQYF.

V gene TRBV5-8 combines with J gene TRBJ2-3; no firm D call. Germline CDR1 SGHTS, CDR2 YDEGEE. The CDR3 runs 17 residues. Trimming left V 2 bases short and J 1 base short, with 17 bases between. CDR3 DNA sequence: TGTGCCAGCAGCTTAATTGGGTCGGCGTTGGGCACAGATACGCAGTATTTT. Residues: CASSLIGSALGTDTQYF.

The gene calls are TRBV12-3 or TRBV12-4 and TRBJ1-1; D is ambiguous. V lost 2 bases to trimming and J lost 4 bases, with 14 bases between them. The CDR3 length is 15 residues. The chain's CDR3 is CASSLKGGSGTEAFF. CDR3 sequence (DNA): TGTGCCAGCAGTTTAAAGGGTGGGTCAGGCACTGAAGCTTTCTTT.

This chain uses TRBV12-3 or TRBV12-4 with TRBJ1-2, with TRBD1 identical over 9 bases. This CDR3 region has 15 residues. The ends lost 6 bases at V and 8 bases at J; junction bases unmatched: 13. CDR3 nucleotides: TGTGCCAGCAGCACCACCGGGACAGGGTTCGGGGGCTACACCTTC. This translates into CASSTTGTGFGGYTF.

The genes are TRBV4-1 and TRBJ2-1, with D possibly TRBD2 on 6 matching bases. CDR3 length: 17 amino acids. V lost 4 bases and J 3 bases, leaving 19 bases between the germline ends. The germline V gene has CDR1 MGHRA and CDR2 YSYEKL. Written as DNA, the CDR3 is TGCGCCAGCAGCCCCGATGCGGAGGGTCTAGGCTACAATGAGCAGTTCTTC. Translated: CASSPDAEGLGYNEQFF.

A few counts support this clonotype. A much bigger clone sits one base away, suggesting this may be a read error. The DNA for the CDR3 is TGCGCCAGCATTCCACCCGGGACAATCGATTCACCCCCCCACTTT. It translates to CASIPPGTIDSPPHF. This sequence joins TRBV10-1 and TRBJ1-6, with a possible D match to TRBD1 (6 bases). The CDR3 is made up of 15 amino acids. Germline V lookup: CDR1 WNHNN, CDR2 SYGVQD (reference sequence).

Only one count was recorded for this clonotype. The chain joins TRBV30 to TRBJ2-1, with D unresolved. The V gene's germline CDR1 is GTSNPN and CDR2 SVGIG (reference sequence). The germline V and J ends were trimmed by 0 bases and 9 bases, with 15 bases remaining between them. The CDR3 consists of 14 residues. The CDR3 DNA reads TGTGCCTGGAGTGTAAGGGTAGAAACTGGTGAGCAGTTCTTC. Translating gives CAWSVRVETGEQFF.

A few counts support this clonotype. The V and J genes are TRBV12-3 or TRBV12-4 and TRBJ2-7; 11 positions agree with TRBD2. CDR3 length equals 19 residues. V shed 4 bases, J shed 2 bases, and the junction held 16 bases outside the gene matches. CDR3: CASSSPNQLAGVPTYEQYF. Here the CDR3 DNA reads TGTGCCAGCAGTTCCCCCAACCAACTAGCGGGGGTACCTACCTACGAGCAGTACTTC.

The CDR3 region is CASSGQGSTNEKLFF. The CDR3, as DNA: TGTGCCAGCAGCGGACAGGGTTCAACTAATGAAAAACTGTTTTTT. V is TRBV7-2 and J is TRBJ1-4, with 8 bases fitting TRBD1. The germline V gene encodes CDR1 SGHTA and CDR2 FQGNSA. With V trimmed by 5 bases and J by 0 bases, 2 bases remained unmatched. The CDR3 runs 15 residues.

The V gene is TRBV27, the J gene TRBJ1-2; D is unresolved. The CDR3 spans 14 residues. Looked up from germline, CDR1 is MNHEY and CDR2 is SMNVEV (reference sequence). Trimming shortened V by 3 bases and J by 5 bases, and 13 bases separated the two germline ends. CDR3 protein: CASSFRSTGYGYTF. The CDR3 DNA reads as TGTGCCAGCAGTTTCCGCTCGACGGGATATGGCTACACCTTC.